The 21 T cell receptor beta chains below all came from one sample that was sequenced in a study of shared clonotypes between healthy human individuals. Produced via immunoSEQ multiplex PCR; TCRdb's table is partial and in-frame only. Among roughly 2 million clones listed, almost 96% were seen once. The sequencing input was naive CD4+ T cells sorted from blood. Subset of the sample: CD45RA+ positively selected. The receptors stem from a man in his late teens or twenties in good health.

The gene calls are TRBV15 and TRBJ2-5, with D possibly matching TRBD2 (6 bases). Between the trimmed V and J ends, which lost 2 bases and 5 bases, there was a span of 24 bases. The CDR3 is 18 amino acids. Germline CDR1 is LNHNV and CDR2 is YYDKDF (reference sequence). The CDR3 DNA sequence: TGTGCCACCAGCAGACCGGGAGTGGTTGACCGCCGTGGGGAGACCCAGTACTTC. Translated: CATSRPGVVDRRGETQYF.

The V gene is TRBV5-1, the J gene TRBJ1-5; TRBD1 is a possible D gene (5 bases). CDR1 and CDR2 from the germline V gene are SGHRS and YFSETQ. The V and J ends lost 4 bases and 4 bases respectively, with 12 bases between them. The CDR3 is 14 residues long. As DNA, the CDR3 is TGCGCCAGCAGCGGACCCCCAGGGAATCAGCCCCAGCATTTT. Amino acids: CASSGPPGNQPQHF.

The chain combines TRBV5-8 with TRBJ1-5; TRBD1 matches at 8 bases. After removal of 4 bases from V and 2 bases from J, the junction contained 5 bases not matched to a gene. There are 15 residues in the CDR3. Germline CDR1 reads SGHTS; CDR2 reads YDEGEE. CDR3 nucleotide sequence: TGTGCCAGCAGCAACCTGGGACAGGGCAATCAGCCCCAGCATTTT. Protein product: CASSNLGQGNQPQHF. Complete variable domain (other parts from reference TRBV5-8 and TRBJ1-5): EAGVTQSPTHLIKTRGQQATLRCSPISGHTSVYWYQQALGLGLQFLLWYDEGEERNRGNFPPRFSGRQFPNYSSELNVNALELEDSALYLCASSNLGQGNQPQHFGDGTRLSIL.

V and J are TRBV19 and TRBJ2-5, with 12 bases lining up with TRBD1. There are 13 residues in the CDR3. With 10 bases clipped from V and 5 bases from J, the junction kept 5 bases outside the gene matches. The V gene's germline CDR1 is LNHDA and CDR2 SQIVND (reference sequence). CDR3 sequence (DNA): TGTGCCACTGGGACAGGGGGCGTCGAGACCCAGTACTTC. It translates to CATGTGGVETQYF.

The J gene is TRBJ1-3, the V gene TRBV6-6; unclear D gene. The CDR3 contains 14 residues. Trimming removed 7 bases at V and 0 bases at J, with 10 bases between. Germline-derived CDR1 and CDR2 are MNHNY and SVGAGI (reference sequence). The CDR3 region has the DNA TGTGCCAGCACCGCAACTGGCTCTGGAAACACCATATATTTT. It encodes CASTATGSGNTIYF.

The chain is built from TRBV9 and TRBJ2-7; either TRBD1 or TRBD2 may fit D (5 bases each). Between the trimmed V and J ends, which lost 4 bases and 5 bases, there was a span of 16 bases. The CDR3 totals 14 residues. Germline V gene sequence: CDR1 SGDLS, CDR2 YYNGEE. The CDR3 loop is CASSPLRGRNEQYF. CDR3 in DNA: TGTGCCAGCAGCCCGCTGAGGGGCCGGAACGAGCAGTACTTC.

Details on this clone: Other DNA sequences from this sample encode an identical CDR3 as well. The CDR3 nucleotides are TGTGCCAGCAGCGCATTAGCAGACCTCACAGATACGCAGTATTTT. The encoded protein is CASSALADLTDTQYF. The chain is built from TRBV9 and TRBJ2-3; D gene unclear. Per the germline V gene, CDR1 is SGDLS and CDR2 is YYNGEE. CDR3 length: 15 amino acids. Trimming removed 3 bases from V and 2 bases from J, with 13 bases in between.

V gene TRBV27 combines with J gene TRBJ2-5; D possibly matches TRBD1 or TRBD2 (5 bases each). The germline V gene encodes CDR1 MNHEY and CDR2 SMNVEV (reference sequence). Trimming pared 4 bases from V and 5 bases from J, leaving 14 bases between. This CDR3 region has 14 residues. This CDR3 reads CASSSARGRETQYF. CDR3 nucleotides: TGTGCCAGCAGTTCCGCCCGGGGCAGGGAGACCCAGTACTTC.

The chain is built from TRBV27 and TRBJ2-1; possibly TRBD2 for D (5 bases). The germline V gene has CDR1 MNHEY and CDR2 SMNVEV (reference sequence). The CDR3 covers 19 residues. V shed 3 bases and J shed 0 bases, with 21 bases lying between them. The CDR3 protein is CASSFDPLSGELSYNEQFF. For the CDR3, the DNA is TGTGCCAGCAGTTTTGACCCACTTAGTGGGGAGCTCTCCTACAATGAGCAGTTCTTC.

The J gene is TRBJ2-7, the V gene TRBV5-1; D perhaps matches TRBD1 (6 bases). The germline CDR1 and CDR2 sequences are SGHRS and YFSETQ. This CDR3 comprises 13 residues. Trimming left V 4 bases short and J 0 bases short, with 8 bases between. The CDR3 DNA reads TGCGCCAGCAGCGGGGACAACTCCTACGAGCAGTACTTC. Its translation is CASSGDNSYEQYF.

The chain carries TRBV4-1 and TRBJ2-2; 14 nucleotides agree with TRBD2. Germline lookup yields CDR1 MGHRA and CDR2 YSYEKL. Trimming removed 8 bases from V and 6 bases from J; junction bases left unmatched: 5. The CDR3 loop spans 15 amino acids. DNA of the CDR3: TGCGCCAGCCCGGGGACTAGCGGGAGAGCCGGGGAGCTGTTTTTT. This encodes CASPGTSGRAGELFF.

This chain links TRBV6-5 with TRBJ1-2, with TRBD1 identical over 8 bases. Germline-derived CDR1 and CDR2 are MNHEY and SVGAGI. The length of the CDR3 is 14 residues. V gave up 7 bases and J gave up 2 bases; unmatched junction bases: 6. The CDR3 nucleotides read TGTGCCAGCAATGACAGGGGTATGAACTATGGCTACACCTTC. Residues: CASNDRGMNYGYTF.

The rearrangement joins TRBV6-1 to TRBJ2-2, with D possibly matching TRBD2 (5 bases). V was shortened by 9 bases and J by 2 bases, with 13 bases between the two germline ends. Germline V CDR1 and CDR2: MNHNS, SASEGT. This CDR3 has 14 amino acids. CDR3 sequence (DNA): TGTGCCAGGGGTGGACGGGGTAACACCGGGGAGCTGTTTTTT. Translation: CARGGRGNTGELFF.

The chain employs TRBV7-9 and TRBJ1-2; tentatively, D is TRBD1 (5 bases). Looked up from germline, CDR1 is SEHNR and CDR2 is FQNEAQ (reference sequence). The V end was cut by 2 bases, the J end by 8 bases, with 15 bases between. CDR3 length: 14 amino acids. The CDR3: CASSLKTQGSGYTF. Written as DNA, the CDR3 is TGTGCCAGCAGCTTAAAAACCCAGGGCAGCGGCTACACCTTC.

The V call is TRBV7-9, the J call TRBJ2-3; the D is unclear. CDR3 length: 11 amino acids. V was clipped by 11 bases and J by 1 base, with 7 bases between them. Germline loops: CDR1 SEHNR, CDR2 FQNEAQ (reference sequence). The CDR3 DNA follows: TGTGCCGCAGAGGGCACAGATACGCAGTATTTT. It codes for CAAEGTDTQYF.

Turning to this clone: Additional DNA sequences in this sample encode the identical CDR3. The chain has TRBV6-6 and TRBJ1-1; 8 nucleotides match TRBD1. CDR3 length equals 14 residues. Germline lookup yields CDR1 MNHNY and CDR2 SVGAGI (reference sequence). V was clipped by 4 bases and J by 2 bases; unmatched bases: 3. This CDR3 is CASSFGQGNTEAFF. The CDR3 DNA follows: TGTGCCAGCAGTTTTGGACAGGGAAACACTGAAGCTTTCTTT.

This chain links TRBV2 with TRBJ2-3; D remains ambiguous. Between the trimmed V and J ends, which lost 6 bases and 0 bases, there was a span of 13 bases. The CDR3 length is 15 residues. Germline CDR1 SNHLY, CDR2 FYNNEI. CDR3 bases: TGTGCCAGCAGCCCCGCGACGGCCAGCACAGATACGCAGTATTTT. This encodes CASSPATASTDTQYF.

The V and J genes are TRBV7-9 and TRBJ1-2; possible D gene TRBD1, 5 bases. The CDR3 sequence is 12 residues long. V gave up 5 bases and J gave up 5 bases, with 9 bases separating them. Looked up from germline, CDR1 is SEHNR and CDR2 is FQNEAQ (reference sequence). CDR3 DNA sequence: TGTGCCAGCAGCGCAGGGCAGTATGGCTACACCTTC. Protein product: CASSAGQYGYTF.

The V and J genes are TRBV4-3 and TRBJ2-1, with 9 bases lining up with TRBD2. Trimming took 0 bases from V and 1 from J; bases not matched to a gene: 10. This CDR3 region has 19 residues. CDR1 and CDR2 (germline): LGHNA, YSLEER. The CDR3 reads CASSQELAGGPRSYNEQFF. The CDR3 nucleotides are TGCGCCAGCAGCCAAGAGTTGGCGGGAGGGCCTCGGTCCTACAATGAGCAGTTCTTC.

The V gene is TRBV7-2, the J gene TRBJ2-7; 7 bases align to TRBD2. Per the germline V gene, CDR1 is SGHTA and CDR2 is FQGNSA. With 4 bases clipped from V and 3 bases from J, the junction kept 6 bases outside the gene matches. This CDR3 is 14 amino acids long. The chain's CDR3 is CASSWTRTSYEQYF. The CDR3, as DNA: TGTGCCAGCAGCTGGACTAGAACTAGCTACGAGCAGTACTTC.

This sequence joins TRBV5-1 and TRBJ2-7, with D perhaps TRBD1 or TRBD2 (5 bases each). V gave up 4 bases and J gave up 0 bases, with 14 bases separating them. Germline V CDR1 and CDR2: SGHRS, YFSETQ. The CDR3 runs 15 residues. The CDR3 nucleotides read TGCGCCAGCAGCCGGGACGGGGCGAGCTCCTACGAGCAGTACTTC. It specifies CASSRDGASSYEQYF.